The next 17 T cell receptor beta chains were all read from a single sample in a study of cytomegalovirus exposure and HLA in healthy donors. The PCR made use of 60 Vbeta and 13 Jbeta primers. Generated by immunoSEQ multiplex PCR, the TCRdb table keeps only in-frame clones and is missing some. The table shows roughly 120,000 clones, with 84% occurring only once. Sequencing input: PBMCs. The receptors were gathered from a young woman in good health and CMV-seropositive.

Written as DNA, the CDR3 is TGTGCCAGCTCCGAGGGGGGGGGAGAGACCCAGTACTTC. Amino acid sequence: CASSEGGGETQYF. V usage is TRBV14 and J usage is TRBJ2-5, with D possibly being TRBD2 (7 bases). The germline CDR1 and CDR2 sequences are SGHDN and FVKESK. The CDR3 covers 13 residues. V lost 8 bases and J lost 4, with 14 bases in between.

This clone was recorded only once. V gene TRBV11-3 combines with J gene TRBJ2-2, with 8 bases identical to TRBD2. The length of the CDR3 is 16 residues. V lost 1 base, J lost 1 base, and 2 bases stayed unmatched. CDR1 SGHNT and CDR2 YENEEA come from the germline V gene. The CDR3 DNA follows: TGTGCCAGCAGCTTAGGCGCGGGGGGGAACACCGGGGAGCTGTTTTTT. This sequence encodes CASSLGAGGNTGELFF. The full variable domain, with the rest looked up from reference TRBV11-3 and TRBJ2-2, is EAGVVQSPRYKIIEKKQPVAFWCNPISGHNTLYWYLQNLGQGPELLIRYENEEAVDDSQLPKDRFSAERLKGVDSTLKIQPAELGDSAVYLCASSLGAGGNTGELFFGEGSRLTVL.

Concerning this clone: Sequence at one end of the junction differs from germline and may be a read error. The chain employs TRBV7-9 and TRBJ1-5; D unclear. CDR1 SEHNR and CDR2 FQNEAQ come from the germline V gene (reference sequence). The CDR3 runs 12 residues. The CDR3 spells CSSSLGGLPQHF. CDR3 DNA sequence: TGTTCCAGCAGCTTAGGAGGCCTGCCCCAGCATTTT.

Concerning this clone itself: The junction differs from germline at one of its ends, possibly a read error. The CDR3 bases are TGTGCCAGCAGCCAAGAAGTGGGGACTTTTACGCGGTATTTT. Its protein product is CASSQEVGTFTRYF. This rearrangement joins TRBV4-2 to TRBJ2-3, with D possibly TRBD2 on 6 matching bases. Germline values: CDR1 LGHNA, CDR2 YNFKEQ. The CDR3 has 14 amino acids.

The J gene is TRBJ1-2, the V gene TRBV2; 10 positions match TRBD1. This CDR3 region has 14 residues. V gave up 6 bases and J gave up 6 bases; unmatched junction bases: 7. Germline V gene sequence: CDR1 SNHLY, CDR2 FYNNEI. The DNA for the CDR3 is TGTGCCAGCAGCGGGGACAGGGGAATAGATGGCTACACCTTC. Amino acids: CASSGDRGIDGYTF.

The chain couples TRBV10-3 to TRBJ1-5; D uncertain. CDR3 size: 14 residues. Looked up from germline, CDR1 is ENHRY and CDR2 is SYGVKD. V gave up 10 bases and J gave up 3 bases, with 16 bases separating them. In nucleotides, the CDR3 is TGTGCCAGCACGTCGGGTCGGGACAATCAGCCCCAGCATTTT. This translates into CASTSGRDNQPQHF.

The chain is built from TRBV29-1 and TRBJ1-1; perhaps TRBD1 as D (6 bases). The CDR3 extends over 12 amino acids. Germline CDR1 reads SQVTM; CDR2 reads ANQGSEA. The V end lost 7 bases, the J end lost 7 bases, and 16 bases lay between the germline ends. The CDR3 is CSAPEGRGEAFF. The CDR3 DNA reads as TGCAGCGCCCCCGAAGGCAGGGGTGAAGCTTTCTTT.

This sequence joins TRBV7-9 and TRBJ2-1; maybe TRBD2 (6 bases). This CDR3 is built from 12 residues. The germline gives CDR1 SEHNR, CDR2 FQNEAQ (reference sequence). The V and J ends lost 7 bases and 8 bases respectively, with 12 bases between them. The CDR3 loop is CASIEGGDEQFF. DNA for the CDR3: TGTGCCAGCATCGAGGGCGGGGATGAGCAGTTCTTC.

V gene TRBV4-1 combines with J gene TRBJ1-4, with 7 bases fitting TRBD1. Germline lookup yields CDR1 MGHRA and CDR2 YSYEKL. V lost 4 bases, J lost 4 bases, and 3 bases stayed unmatched. The CDR3 is made up of 14 amino acids. The chain's CDR3 is CASSPGQYNEKLFF. In DNA, the CDR3 is TGCGCCAGCAGCCCGGGACAGTATAATGAAAAACTGTTTTTT.

The gene calls are TRBV2 and TRBJ2-7; 10 nucleotides align to TRBD1. J was trimmed by 12 bases and V by 4 bases; bases with no gene match: 6. The CDR3 length is 12 residues. CDR1 and CDR2 (germline): SNHLY, FYNNEI. The CDR3 here is CASSVDRGRPYF. CDR3 sequence (DNA): TGTGCCAGCAGTGTTGACAGGGGGCGTCCGTACTTC.

This chain joins TRBV4-1 and TRBJ2-1; D remains ambiguous. The CDR3 has 15 amino acids. Germline assignment: CDR1 MGHRA and CDR2 YSYEKL. V was pared by 1 base and J by 0 bases, with 7 bases between. The CDR3: CASSQVTSSYNEQFF. The CDR3 DNA follows: TGCGCCAGCAGCCAAGTAACCAGCTCCTACAATGAGCAGTTCTTC.

The V and J genes are TRBV19 and TRBJ2-2; TRBD2 matches 7 bases. J gave up 5 bases and V 8 bases, and 8 bases lay outside the gene matches. This CDR3 region has 14 residues. The germline CDR1 and CDR2 sequences are LNHDA and SQIVND (reference sequence). CDR3 region: CASRRTSHTGELFF. CDR3 bases: TGTGCCAGTCGCCGGACTAGTCATACCGGGGAGCTGTTTTTT.

J is TRBJ1-2 and V is TRBV27; a possible D gene is TRBD1 (6 bases). The germline gives CDR1 MNHEY, CDR2 SMNVEV (reference sequence). This CDR3 region has 13 residues. V lost 0 bases and J lost 7, with 9 bases in between. The CDR3 DNA reads TGTGCCAGCAGTTTATCGACAGGCTTTGGCTACACCTTC. Amino acids: CASSLSTGFGYTF.

V is TRBV9 and J is TRBJ2-5; tentative D call: TRBD1 (6 bases). The V end was cut by 3 bases, the J end by 1 base, with 13 bases between. The CDR3 runs to 15 residues. Germline V CDR1 and CDR2: SGDLS, YYNGEE. The CDR3 nucleotides read TGTGCCAGCAGCGCCCAGACAGGCATCCAAGAGACCCAGTACTTC. Translating it yields CASSAQTGIQETQYF.

The genes are TRBV4-2 and TRBJ2-3, with D possibly being TRBD2 (7 bases). With 4 bases removed from V and 1 base from J, the gap between germline ends came to 21 bases. In germline, CDR1 is LGHNA, CDR2 YNFKEQ. This CDR3 comprises 18 residues. The CDR3 spells CASSPLGGGGLRTDTQYF. The CDR3 DNA reads TGTGCCAGCAGCCCCCTGGGTGGGGGGGGGCTTCGCACAGATACGCAGTATTTT.

The gene calls are TRBV30 and TRBJ1-3; a possible D gene is TRBD1 (6 bases). Germline V CDR1 and CDR2: GTSNPN, SVGIG (reference sequence). V lost 5 bases and J lost 0, with 11 bases in between. The CDR3 covers 14 residues. CDR3 region: CAWDRSRSGNTIYF. The CDR3, as DNA: TGTGCCTGGGACAGGTCCCGCTCTGGAAACACCATATATTTT. Based on the CDR3 plus reference TRBV30 and TRBJ1-3, the full variable domain is SQTIHQWPATLVQPVGSPLSLECTVEGTSNPNLYWYRQAAGRGLQLLFYSVGIGQISSEVPQNLSASRPQDRQFILSSKKLLLSDSGFYLCAWDRSRSGNTIYFGEGSWLTVV.

This chain uses TRBV6-5 with TRBJ1-1; D might be TRBD1 (5 bases). The CDR3 has 11 residues. V shed 10 bases and J shed 11 bases, with 17 bases lying between them. Germline CDR1 MNHEY, CDR2 SVGAGI. CDR3 sequence: CATGRGVMAFF. CDR3 nucleotides: TGTGCCACCGGTCGGGGGGTAATGGCTTTCTTT.